This TCR beta chain was captured by sequencing in a study of human CD8 memory T cell subsets. Scientists made TCR beta libraries using UMI-labeled 5' RACE. In the original analysis: Libraries were built for TCR beta, and each one held between about 2,700 and 20,000 functional CDR3 beta clonotypes. TCRdb reanalyzed the 5' RACE reads and collapses them to one entry per CDR3 protein, without DNA. TCRdb assigned the V and J calls; the authors' analysis was not used. The sample data list about 6,700 distinct CDR3 sequences. By frequency, this clonotype registers medium-sized. Its target is unknown. A negative magnetic separation step was used to enrich total CD8+ T cells. General study results and limits: Beta chains of the T cell receptor were the only chains the study sequenced. Chao1 estimates hinted that stem-like memory T cells outstripped precursor exhausted T cells in diversity.

Sample: CD8+ T cells from PBMCs. This receptor was identified in a human donor in good health.

The CDR3 spells CASSFVGTNQPQHF. The chain joins TRBV28 to TRBJ1-5. This CDR3 region has 14 residues. CDR1 and CDR2 (germline): MDHEN, SYDVKM. Full variable domain (missing parts from reference TRBV28 and TRBJ1-5): DVKVTQSSRYLVKRTGEKVFLECVQDMDHENMFWYRQDPGLGLRLIYFSYDVKMKEKGDIPEGYSVSREKKERFSLILESASTNQTSMYLCASSFVGTNQPQHFGDGTRLSIL.